This TCR beta chain was identified in a study of blood T cell repertoires in COVID-19. About the research overall: Material from acute and convalescent COVID-19 was sourced from the United States, Italy and Spain.

Germline V lookup: CDR1 LGHDT, CDR2 YNNKEL (reference sequence). Trimming took 4 bases from V and 4 from J; bases not matched to a gene: 5. The CDR3 totals 15 residues. Authors' methods: How many nucleated cells were present was estimated from reference gene primer amplification. Repertoires were generated with immunoSEQ multiplex PCR, while TCRdb's copy carries only in-frame clones and drops some. D and trimming were read from the DNA, whereas the V and J calls and clone size are those reported in that table. This sample has fewer than 90,000 clones; roughly nine tenths occur once, and the top ten carry roughly 14%.

The receptor comes from a male donor with acute or convalescent COVID-19. The rearrangement joins TRBV3-1 (or the pseudogene TRBV3-2) to TRBJ1-4, with 8 positions matching TRBD1. The sequenced material came from peripheral blood. This CDR3 is CASSLRGPGNEKLFF. DNA of the CDR3: TGTGCCAGCAGCCTCAGGGGGCCCGGTAATGAAAAACTGTTTTTT.